These 10 T cell receptor beta chains originate from one sample sequenced in a study of beta chain features in type 1 diabetes. Study-level findings and limits: People with Type 1 diabetes carried modestly yet significantly shorter TCRB CDR3s in all four CD4+ subsets.

The study reverse transcribed the entire isolated RNA, so it sequenced expressed TCRB transcripts. Sequencing was performed with immunoSEQ multiplex PCR; in TCRdb, only in-frame clones are kept and a portion is missing. The sample shows around 180,000 clones, approximately 8% of them seen only once. No antigen has been identified for these receptors. The sequenced material came from central memory CD4+ T cells from blood. These receptors were taken from a woman aged 40 to 50 with type 1 diabetes.

At least ten counts were recorded for this clone. The chain uses TRBV9 and TRBJ1-1, with D tentatively TRBD1 (6 bases). CDR1 SGDLS and CDR2 YYNGEE come from the germline V gene. This CDR3 is built from 13 residues. Between the trimmed V and J ends, which lost 3 bases and 6 bases, there was a span of 12 bases. The CDR3 coding sequence is TGTGCCAGCAGCGCTTCCGGACAGTCTGAAGCTTTCTTT. It is translated as CASSASGQSEAFF.

This chain uses TRBV5-6 with TRBJ2-2, with D perhaps TRBD2 (6 bases). The germline V gene has CDR1 SGHDT and CDR2 YYEEEE. The V gene lost 4 bases and the J gene lost 5 bases, with 18 bases spanning the gap. The CDR3 has 16 residues. CDR3 nucleotide sequence: TGTGCCAGCAGCCCCAGGTCCGGGAGAAGGACCGGGGAGCTGTTTTTT. Encoded protein: CASSPRSGRRTGELFF. Looking up the rest from reference TRBV5-6 and TRBJ2-2 gives the full variable domain: DAGVTQSPTHLIKTRGQQVTLRCSPKSGHDTVSWYQQALGQGPQFIFQYYEEEERQRGNFPDRFSGHQFPNYSSELNVNALLLGDSALYLCASSPRSGRRTGELFFGEGSRLTVL.

The chain combines TRBV28 with TRBJ2-7; D gene uncertain. V was cut by 6 bases and J by 1 base, with 7 bases left in between. This CDR3 spans 12 amino acids. CDR1 MDHEN and CDR2 SYDVKM come from the germline V gene. The CDR3 DNA follows: TGTGCCAGCAGGTCCGAGTCCTACGAGCAGTACTTC. Translation: CASRSESYEQYF.

This clone has just a few counts. The gene calls are TRBV28 and TRBJ2-5, with no clear D. Germline V CDR1 and CDR2: MDHEN, SYDVKM. The CDR3 spans 12 residues. V was cut by 2 bases and J by 4 bases, with 5 bases left in between. The DNA for the CDR3 is TGTGCCAGCAGTTTAATCGGAGAGACCCAGTACTTC. This sequence encodes CASSLIGETQYF.

This clone appeared many times. The chain joins TRBV28 to TRBJ2-7; 8 bases agree with TRBD2. Trimming removed 7 bases from V and 4 bases from J; junction bases left unmatched: 6. Germline CDR1 reads MDHEN; CDR2 reads SYDVKM. The CDR3 consists of 13 residues. CDR3 DNA sequence: TGTGCCAGCACCGGCGGGGGGAGGTACGAGCAGTACTTC. Its translation is CASTGGGRYEQYF. The full variable domain, rest sourced from reference TRBV28 and TRBJ2-7, is DVKVTQSSRYLVKRTGEKVFLECVQDMDHENMFWYRQDPGLGLRLIYFSYDVKMKEKGDIPEGYSVSREKKERFSLILESASTNQTSMYLCASTGGGRYEQYFGPGTRLTVT.

This clone was observed a few times. This chain joins TRBV18 and TRBJ1-4, with D uncertain. Trimming took 5 bases from V and 0 from J, leaving 4 bases between them. From germline, CDR1 is KGHSH and CDR2 LQKENI. There are 13 residues in the CDR3. The CDR3 reads CASSTATNEKLFF. The CDR3 DNA sequence: TGTGCCAGCTCAACGGCAACTAATGAAAAACTGTTTTTT.

The chain is built from TRBV4-2 and TRBJ2-3, with 9 bases aligning to TRBD2. From germline, CDR1 is LGHNA and CDR2 YNFKEQ. V was clipped by 3 bases and J by 5 bases; unmatched bases: 9. This CDR3 has 16 residues. CDR3 region: CASSQNSGSLGDTQYF. As DNA, the CDR3 is TGTGCCAGCAGCCAGAATAGCGGGAGTCTGGGAGATACGCAGTATTTT.

The sample holds a few counts of this clone. The V call is TRBV4-1, the J call TRBJ2-7; TRBD1 matches at 7 bases. The CDR3 runs to 16 residues. Germline-derived CDR1 and CDR2 are MGHRA and YSYEKL. Germline trimming cut 3 bases from V and 1 base from J; bases unmatched to any gene: 9. CDR3 region: CASSQVRDSISYEQYF. CDR3 sequence (DNA): TGCGCCAGCAGCCAGGTCCGGGACAGTATTTCCTACGAGCAGTACTTC.

This clone was detected many times. The chain combines TRBV6-6 with TRBJ2-2; 7 nucleotides line up with TRBD1. The CDR3 loop spans 13 amino acids. Germline-derived CDR1 and CDR2 are MNHNY and SVGAGI (reference sequence). V was pared by 11 bases and J by 3 bases, with 6 bases of the junction left unmatched. CDR3 in DNA: TGTGCCGGAACCACAGGGGACACCGGGGAGCTGTTTTTT. Translating gives CAGTTGDTGELFF.

This sequence joins TRBV5-1 and TRBJ2-1, with 11 bases that match TRBD2. The J segment lost 3 bases and the V segment lost 5 bases, leaving 4 bases of the junction unmatched. The CDR3 covers 15 residues. Per the germline V gene, CDR1 is SGHRS and CDR2 is YFSETQ. CDR3 residues: CASRTGTSGYNEQFF. Here the CDR3 DNA reads TGCGCCAGCAGGACCGGGACTAGCGGCTACAATGAGCAGTTCTTC.